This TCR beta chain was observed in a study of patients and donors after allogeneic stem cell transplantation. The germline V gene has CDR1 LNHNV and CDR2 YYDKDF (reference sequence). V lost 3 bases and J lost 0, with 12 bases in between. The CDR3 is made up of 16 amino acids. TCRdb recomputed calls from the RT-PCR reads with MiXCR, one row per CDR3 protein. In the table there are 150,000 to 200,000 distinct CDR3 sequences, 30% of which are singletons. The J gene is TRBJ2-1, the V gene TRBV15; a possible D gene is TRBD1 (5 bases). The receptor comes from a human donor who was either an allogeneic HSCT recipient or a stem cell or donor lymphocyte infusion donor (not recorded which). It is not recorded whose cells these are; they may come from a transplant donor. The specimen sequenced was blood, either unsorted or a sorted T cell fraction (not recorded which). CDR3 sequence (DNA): TGTGCCACCAGCAGTGCTCTTAGGGGCTCCTACAATGAGCAGTTCTTC. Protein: CATSSALRGSYNEQFF.